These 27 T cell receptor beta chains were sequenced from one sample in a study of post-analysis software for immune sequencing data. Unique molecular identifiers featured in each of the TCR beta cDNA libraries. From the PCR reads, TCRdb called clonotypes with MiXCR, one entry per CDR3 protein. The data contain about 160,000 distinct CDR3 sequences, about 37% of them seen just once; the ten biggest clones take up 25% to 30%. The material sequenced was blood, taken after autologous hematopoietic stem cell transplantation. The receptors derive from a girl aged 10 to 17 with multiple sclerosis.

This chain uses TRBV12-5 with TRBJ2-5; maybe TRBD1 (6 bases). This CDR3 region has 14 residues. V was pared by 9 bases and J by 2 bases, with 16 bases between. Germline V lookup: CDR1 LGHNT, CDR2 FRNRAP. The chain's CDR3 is CASQQGLRQETQYF. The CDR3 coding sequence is TGTGCTAGCCAACAGGGTTTGAGGCAAGAGACCCAGTACTTC.

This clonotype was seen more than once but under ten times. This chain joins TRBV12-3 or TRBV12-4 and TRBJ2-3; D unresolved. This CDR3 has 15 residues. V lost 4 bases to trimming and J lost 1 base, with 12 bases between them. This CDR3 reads CASSYDEHGTDTQYF. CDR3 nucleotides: TGTGCCAGCAGTTACGACGAACATGGCACAGATACGCAGTATTTT.

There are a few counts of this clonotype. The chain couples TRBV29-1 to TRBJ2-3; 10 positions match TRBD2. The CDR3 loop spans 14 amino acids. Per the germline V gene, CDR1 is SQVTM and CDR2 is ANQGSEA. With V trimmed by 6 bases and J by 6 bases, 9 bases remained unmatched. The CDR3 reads CSVLTSGIRDTQYF. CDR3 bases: TGCAGCGTCCTAACTAGCGGGATACGGGATACGCAGTATTTT.

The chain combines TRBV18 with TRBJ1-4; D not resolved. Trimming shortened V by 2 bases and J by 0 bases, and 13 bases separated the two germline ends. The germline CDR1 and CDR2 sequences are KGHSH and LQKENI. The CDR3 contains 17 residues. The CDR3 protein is CASSPDVGLSTNEKLFF. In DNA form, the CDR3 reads TGTGCCAGCTCACCAGATGTTGGCCTTTCAACTAATGAAAAACTGTTTTTT.

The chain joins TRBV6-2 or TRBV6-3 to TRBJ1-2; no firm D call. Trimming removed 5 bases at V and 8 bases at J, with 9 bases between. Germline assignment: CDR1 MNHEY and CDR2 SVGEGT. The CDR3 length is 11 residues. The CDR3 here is CASSPGSGYTF. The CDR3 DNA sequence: TGTGCCAGCAGTCCCGGTAGCGGCTACACCTTC.

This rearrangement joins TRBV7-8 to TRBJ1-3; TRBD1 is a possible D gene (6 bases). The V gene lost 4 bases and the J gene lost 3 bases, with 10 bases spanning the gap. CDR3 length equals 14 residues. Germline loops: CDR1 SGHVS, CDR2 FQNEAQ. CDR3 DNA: TGTGCCAGCAGCTCCGGGGACATTGGAAACACCATATATTTT. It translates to CASSSGDIGNTIYF.

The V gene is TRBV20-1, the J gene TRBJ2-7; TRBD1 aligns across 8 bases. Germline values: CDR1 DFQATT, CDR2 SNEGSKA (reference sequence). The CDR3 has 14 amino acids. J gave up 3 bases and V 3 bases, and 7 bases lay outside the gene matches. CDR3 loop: CSARPGQENYEQYF. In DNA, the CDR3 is TGCAGTGCTAGGCCGGGACAGGAGAACTACGAGCAGTACTTC.

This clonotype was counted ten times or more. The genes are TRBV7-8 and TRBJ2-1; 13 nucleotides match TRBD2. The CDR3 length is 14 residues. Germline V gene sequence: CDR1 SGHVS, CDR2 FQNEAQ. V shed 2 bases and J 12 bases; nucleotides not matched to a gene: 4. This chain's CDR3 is CASSLTSGRGGQFF. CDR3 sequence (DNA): TGTGCCAGCAGCTTAACTAGCGGGAGGGGGGGGCAGTTCTTC. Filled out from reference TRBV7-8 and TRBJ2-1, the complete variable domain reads GAGVSQSPRYKVAKRGQDVALRCDPISGHVSLFWYQQALGQGPEFLTYFQNEAQLDKSGLPSDRFFAERPEGSVSTLKIQRTQQEDSAVYLCASSLTSGRGGQFFGPGTRLTVL.

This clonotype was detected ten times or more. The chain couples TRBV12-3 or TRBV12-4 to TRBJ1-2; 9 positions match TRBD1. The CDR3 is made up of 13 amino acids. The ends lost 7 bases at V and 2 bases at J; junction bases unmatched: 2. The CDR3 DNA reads TGTGCCAGCACCGGACAGGGGAACTATGGCTACACCTTC. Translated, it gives CASTGQGNYGYTF.

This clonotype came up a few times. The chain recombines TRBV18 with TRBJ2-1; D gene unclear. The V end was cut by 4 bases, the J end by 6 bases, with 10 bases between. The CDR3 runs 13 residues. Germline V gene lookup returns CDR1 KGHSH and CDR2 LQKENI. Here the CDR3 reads CASSHGTGNEQFF. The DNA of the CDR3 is TGTGCCAGCTCACACGGAACTGGCAATGAGCAGTTCTTC.

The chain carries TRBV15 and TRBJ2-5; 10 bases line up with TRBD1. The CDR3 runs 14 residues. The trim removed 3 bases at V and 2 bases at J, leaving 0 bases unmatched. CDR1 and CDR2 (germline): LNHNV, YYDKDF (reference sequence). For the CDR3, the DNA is TGTGCCACCAGCAGGGACAGGGGGCAAGAGACCCAGTACTTC. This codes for CATSRDRGQETQYF.

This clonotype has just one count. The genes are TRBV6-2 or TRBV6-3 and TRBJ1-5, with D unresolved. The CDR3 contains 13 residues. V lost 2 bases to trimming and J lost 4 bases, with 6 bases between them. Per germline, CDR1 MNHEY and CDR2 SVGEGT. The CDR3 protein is CASSYRRNQPQHF. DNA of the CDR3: TGTGCCAGCAGTTACCGACGGAATCAGCCCCAGCATTTT.

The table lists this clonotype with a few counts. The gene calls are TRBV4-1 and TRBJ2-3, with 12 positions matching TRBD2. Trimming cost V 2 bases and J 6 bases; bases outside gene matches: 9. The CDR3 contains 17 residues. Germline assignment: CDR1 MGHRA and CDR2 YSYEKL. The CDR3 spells CASSQTGLAGLGDTQYF. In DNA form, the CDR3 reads TGCGCCAGCAGCCAAACCGGACTAGCGGGACTAGGCGATACGCAGTATTTT.

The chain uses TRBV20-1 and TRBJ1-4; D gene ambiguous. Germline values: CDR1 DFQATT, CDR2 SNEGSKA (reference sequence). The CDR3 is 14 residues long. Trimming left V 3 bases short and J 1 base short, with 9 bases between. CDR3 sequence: CSASATLTNEKLFF. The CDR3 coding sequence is TGCAGTGCTAGTGCGACACTAACTAATGAAAAACTGTTTTTT.

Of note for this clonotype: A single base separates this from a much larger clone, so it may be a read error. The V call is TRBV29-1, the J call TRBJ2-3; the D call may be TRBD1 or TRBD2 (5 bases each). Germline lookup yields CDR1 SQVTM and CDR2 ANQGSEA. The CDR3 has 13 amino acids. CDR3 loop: CSVRGLHTGTQYF. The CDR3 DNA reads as TGCAGCGTTCGAGGACTGCACACAGGTACGCAGTATTTT.

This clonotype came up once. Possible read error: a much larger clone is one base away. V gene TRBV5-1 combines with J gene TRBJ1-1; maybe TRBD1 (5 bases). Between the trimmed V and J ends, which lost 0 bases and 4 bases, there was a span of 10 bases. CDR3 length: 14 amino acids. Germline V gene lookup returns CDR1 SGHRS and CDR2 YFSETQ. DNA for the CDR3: TGCGCCAGCAGCTTGGACAGGATGGTCACTGAAGCTTTCTTT. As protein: CASSLDRMVTEAFF.

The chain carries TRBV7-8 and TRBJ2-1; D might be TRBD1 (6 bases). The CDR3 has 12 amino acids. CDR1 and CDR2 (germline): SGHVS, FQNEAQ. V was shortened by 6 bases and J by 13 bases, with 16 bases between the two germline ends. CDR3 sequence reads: CASSFTGTPQFF. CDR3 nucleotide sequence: TGTGCCAGCAGTTTCACCGGGACACCTCAGTTCTTC.

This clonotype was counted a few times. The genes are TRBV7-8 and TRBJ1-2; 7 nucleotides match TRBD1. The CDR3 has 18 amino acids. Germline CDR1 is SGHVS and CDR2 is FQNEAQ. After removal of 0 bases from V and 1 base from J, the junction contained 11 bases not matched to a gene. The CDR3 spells CASSLAPQTGSFNYGYTF. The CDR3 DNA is TGTGCCAGCAGCTTAGCCCCCCAGACAGGGAGTTTTAACTATGGCTACACCTTC.

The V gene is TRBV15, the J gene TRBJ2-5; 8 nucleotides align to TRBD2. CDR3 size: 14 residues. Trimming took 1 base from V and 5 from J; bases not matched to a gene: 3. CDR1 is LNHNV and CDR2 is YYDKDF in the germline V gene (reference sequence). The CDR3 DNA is TGTGCCACCAGCAGAGCCGGGACTAGGGAGACCCAGTACTTC. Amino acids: CATSRAGTRETQYF.

CDR3: CASSDDSGTGAYGYTF. CDR3 DNA sequence: TGTGCCAGCAGTGACGACTCCGGGACAGGGGCCTATGGCTACACCTTC. The chain has TRBV6-6 and TRBJ1-2, with 10 bases lining up with TRBD1. V shed 5 bases, J shed 4 bases, and the junction held 10 bases outside the gene matches. This CDR3 is built from 16 residues. The germline CDR1 and CDR2 sequences are MNHNY and SVGAGI (reference sequence).

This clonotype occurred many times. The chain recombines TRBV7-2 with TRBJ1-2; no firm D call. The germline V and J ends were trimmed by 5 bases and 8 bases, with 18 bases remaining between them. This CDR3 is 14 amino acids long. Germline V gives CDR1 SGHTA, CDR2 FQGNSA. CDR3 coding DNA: TGTGCCAGCAGCGCCTACGGATTAACTGGGGGCTACACCTTC. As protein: CASSAYGLTGGYTF.

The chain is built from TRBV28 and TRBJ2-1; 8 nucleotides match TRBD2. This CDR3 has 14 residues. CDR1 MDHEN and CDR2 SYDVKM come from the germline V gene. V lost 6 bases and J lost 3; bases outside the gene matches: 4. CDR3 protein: CASRALAGYNEQFF. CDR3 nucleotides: TGTGCCAGCAGGGCGCTAGCGGGCTACAATGAGCAGTTCTTC.

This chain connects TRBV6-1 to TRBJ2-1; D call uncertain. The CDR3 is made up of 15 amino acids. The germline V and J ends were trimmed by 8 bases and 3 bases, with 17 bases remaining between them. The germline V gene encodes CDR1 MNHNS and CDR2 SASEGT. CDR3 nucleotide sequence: TGTGCCAGCCGTATAGAGTTCGAGATCTACAATGAGCAGTTCTTC. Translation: CASRIEFEIYNEQFF.

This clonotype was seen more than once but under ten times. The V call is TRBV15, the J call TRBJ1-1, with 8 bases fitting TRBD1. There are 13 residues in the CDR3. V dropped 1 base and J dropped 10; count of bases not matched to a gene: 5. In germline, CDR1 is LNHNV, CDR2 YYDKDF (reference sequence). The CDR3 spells CATSRVRQGPAFF. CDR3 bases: TGTGCCACCAGCAGAGTCCGACAGGGGCCAGCTTTCTTT.

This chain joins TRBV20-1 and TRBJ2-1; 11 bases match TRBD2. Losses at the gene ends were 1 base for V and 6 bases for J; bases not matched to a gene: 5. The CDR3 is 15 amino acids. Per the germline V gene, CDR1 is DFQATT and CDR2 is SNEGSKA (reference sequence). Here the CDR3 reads CSARVASGRSNEQFF. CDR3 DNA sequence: TGCAGTGCTAGAGTGGCTAGCGGGAGGTCCAATGAGCAGTTCTTC.

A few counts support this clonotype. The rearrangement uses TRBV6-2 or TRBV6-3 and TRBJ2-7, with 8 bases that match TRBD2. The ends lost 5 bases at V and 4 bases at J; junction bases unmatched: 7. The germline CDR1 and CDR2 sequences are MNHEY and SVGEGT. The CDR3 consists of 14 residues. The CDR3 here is CASSLSGIGYEQYF. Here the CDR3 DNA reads TGTGCCAGCAGTCTTAGCGGGATCGGGTACGAGCAGTACTTC.

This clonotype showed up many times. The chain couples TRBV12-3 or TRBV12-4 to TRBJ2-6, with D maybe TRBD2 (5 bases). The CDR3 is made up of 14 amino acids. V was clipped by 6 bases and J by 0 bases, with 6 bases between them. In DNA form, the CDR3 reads TGTGCCAGCAGACTAGACTCTGGGGCCAACGTCCTGACTTTC. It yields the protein CASRLDSGANVLTF.